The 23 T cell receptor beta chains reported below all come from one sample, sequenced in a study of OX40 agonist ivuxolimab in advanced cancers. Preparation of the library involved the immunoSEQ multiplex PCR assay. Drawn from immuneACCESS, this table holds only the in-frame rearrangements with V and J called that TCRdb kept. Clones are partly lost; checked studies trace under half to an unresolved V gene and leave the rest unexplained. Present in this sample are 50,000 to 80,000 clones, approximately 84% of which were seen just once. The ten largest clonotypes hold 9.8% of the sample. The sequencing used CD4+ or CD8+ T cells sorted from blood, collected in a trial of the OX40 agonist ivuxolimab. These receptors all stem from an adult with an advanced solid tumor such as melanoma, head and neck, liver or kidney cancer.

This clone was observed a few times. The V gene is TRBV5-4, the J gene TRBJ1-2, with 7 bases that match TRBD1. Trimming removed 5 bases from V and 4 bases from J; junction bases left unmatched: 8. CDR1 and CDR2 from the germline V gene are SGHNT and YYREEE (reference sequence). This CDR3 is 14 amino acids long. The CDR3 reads CASRRQGPSYGYTF. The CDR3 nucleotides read TGTGCCAGCAGGCGACAGGGACCTAGCTATGGCTACACCTTC.

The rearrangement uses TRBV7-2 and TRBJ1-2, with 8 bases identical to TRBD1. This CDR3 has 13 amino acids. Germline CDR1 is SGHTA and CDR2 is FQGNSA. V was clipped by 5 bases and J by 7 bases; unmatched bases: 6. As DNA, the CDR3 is TGTGCCAGCAGCCACCGGACAGGGCTTGGCTACACCTTC. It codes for CASSHRTGLGYTF.

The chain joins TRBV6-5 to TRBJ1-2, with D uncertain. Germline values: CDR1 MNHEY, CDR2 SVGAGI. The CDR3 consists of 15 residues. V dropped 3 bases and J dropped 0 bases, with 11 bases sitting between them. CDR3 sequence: CASSYVAGANYGYTF. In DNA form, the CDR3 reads TGTGCCAGCAGTTATGTAGCAGGAGCTAACTATGGCTACACCTTC.

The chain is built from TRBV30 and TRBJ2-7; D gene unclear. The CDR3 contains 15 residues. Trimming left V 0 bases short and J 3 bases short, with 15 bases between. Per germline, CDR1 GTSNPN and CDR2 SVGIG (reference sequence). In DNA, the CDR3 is TGTGCCTGGAGTGTAGGATCCGGCGTAATCTACGAGCAGTACTTC. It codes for CAWSVGSGVIYEQYF.

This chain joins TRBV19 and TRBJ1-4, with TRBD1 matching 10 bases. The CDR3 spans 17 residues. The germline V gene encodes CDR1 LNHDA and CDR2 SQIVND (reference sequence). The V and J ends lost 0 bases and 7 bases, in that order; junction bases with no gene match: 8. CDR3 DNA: TGTGCCAGTAGTATAGATCGGCGAAGGACAGGGGGTGAAAAACTGTTTTTT. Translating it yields CASSIDRRRTGGEKLFF.

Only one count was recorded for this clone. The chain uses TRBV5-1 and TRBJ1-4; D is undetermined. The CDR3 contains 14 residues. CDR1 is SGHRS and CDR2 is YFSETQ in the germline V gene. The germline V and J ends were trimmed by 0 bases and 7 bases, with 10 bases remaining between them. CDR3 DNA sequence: TGCGCCAGCAGCTTGGCAGGCTCTACTGAAAAACTGTTTTTT. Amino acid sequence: CASSLAGSTEKLFF.

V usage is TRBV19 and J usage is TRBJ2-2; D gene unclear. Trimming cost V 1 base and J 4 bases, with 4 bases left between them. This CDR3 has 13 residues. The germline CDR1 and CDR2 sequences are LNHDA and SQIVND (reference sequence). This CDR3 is CASSIVGTGELFF. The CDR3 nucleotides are TGTGCCAGTAGTATAGTCGGCACCGGGGAGCTGTTTTTT. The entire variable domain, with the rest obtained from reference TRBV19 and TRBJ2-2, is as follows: DGGITQSPKYLFRKEGQNVTLSCEQNLNHDAMYWYRQDPGQGLRLIYYSQIVNDFQKGDIAEGYSVSREKKESFPLTVTSAQKNPTAFYLCASSIVGTGELFFGEGSRLTVL.

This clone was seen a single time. The CDR3 DNA follows: TGTGCCAGCAGGTTCACAGGGGTCGGGGAGCTGTTTTTT. Translating it yields CASRFTGVGELFF. The V call is TRBV7-2, the J call TRBJ2-2; TRBD1 aligns across 7 bases. The CDR3 runs to 13 residues. Germline V CDR1 and CDR2: SGHTA, FQGNSA. After removal of 6 bases from V and 7 bases from J, the junction contained 5 bases not matched to a gene.

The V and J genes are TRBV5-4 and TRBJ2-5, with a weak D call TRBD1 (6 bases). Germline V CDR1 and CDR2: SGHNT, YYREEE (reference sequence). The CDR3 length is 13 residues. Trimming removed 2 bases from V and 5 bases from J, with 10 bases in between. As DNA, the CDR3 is TGTGCCAGCAGCTTAAGGGGGACGGAGACCCAGTACTTC. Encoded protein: CASSLRGTETQYF.

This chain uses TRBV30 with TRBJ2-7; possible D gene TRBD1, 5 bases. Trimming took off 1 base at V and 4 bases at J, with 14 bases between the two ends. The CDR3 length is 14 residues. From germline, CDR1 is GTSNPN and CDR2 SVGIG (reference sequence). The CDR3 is CAWSGRQGFYEQYF. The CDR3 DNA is TGTGCCTGGAGTGGTAGGCAGGGTTTTTACGAGCAGTACTTC.

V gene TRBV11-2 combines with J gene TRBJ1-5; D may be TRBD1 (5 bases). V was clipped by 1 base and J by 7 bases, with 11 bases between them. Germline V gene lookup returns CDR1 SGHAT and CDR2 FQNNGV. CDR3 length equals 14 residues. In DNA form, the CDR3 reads TGTGCCAGCAGCTTAGCGGGGGGGATGCAGCCCCAGCATTTT. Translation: CASSLAGGMQPQHF. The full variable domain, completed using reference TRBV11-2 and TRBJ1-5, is EAGVAQSPRYKIIEKRQSVAFWCNPISGHATLYWYQQILGQGPKLLIQFQNNGVVDDSQLPKDRFSAERLKGVDSTLKIQPAKLEDSAVYLCASSLAGGMQPQHFGDGTRLSIL.

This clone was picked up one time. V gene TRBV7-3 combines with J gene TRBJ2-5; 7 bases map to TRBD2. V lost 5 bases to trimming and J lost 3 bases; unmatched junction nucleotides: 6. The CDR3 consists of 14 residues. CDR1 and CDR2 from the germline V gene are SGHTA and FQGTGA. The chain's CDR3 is CASSRGEEKETQYF. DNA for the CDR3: TGTGCCAGCAGCCGGGGGGAGGAAAAAGAGACCCAGTACTTC.

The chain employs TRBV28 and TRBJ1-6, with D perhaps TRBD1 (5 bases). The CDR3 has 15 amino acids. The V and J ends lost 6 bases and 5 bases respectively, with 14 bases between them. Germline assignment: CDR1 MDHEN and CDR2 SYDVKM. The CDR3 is CASRPGRPDNSPLHF. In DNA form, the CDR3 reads TGTGCCAGCAGGCCGGGGCGCCCGGATAATTCACCCCTCCACTTT.

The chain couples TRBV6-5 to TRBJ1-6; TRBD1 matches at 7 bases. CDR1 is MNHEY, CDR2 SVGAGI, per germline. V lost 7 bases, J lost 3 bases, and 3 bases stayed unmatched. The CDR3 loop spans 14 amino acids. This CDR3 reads CASTGQSYNSPLHF. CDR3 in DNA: TGTGCCAGCACGGGACAGAGCTATAATTCACCCCTCCACTTT.

The CDR3 is CASREGGHNSYEQYF. The CDR3 region has the DNA TGTGCCAGCAGAGAAGGGGGCCACAACTCCTACGAGCAGTACTTC. V and J are TRBV14 and TRBJ2-5, with TRBD1 identical over 7 bases. The DNA end lines up better with TRBJ2-7; the J call may be wrong. The length of the CDR3 is 15 residues. CDR1 is SGHDN and CDR2 is FVKESK in the germline V gene.

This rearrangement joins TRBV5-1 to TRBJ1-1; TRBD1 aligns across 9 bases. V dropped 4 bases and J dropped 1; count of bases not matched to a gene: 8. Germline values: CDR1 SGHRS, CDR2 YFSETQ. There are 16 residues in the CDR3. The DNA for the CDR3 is TGCGCCAGCAGCCACACCGGGACAGGGAGGAACACTGAAGCTTTCTTT. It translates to CASSHTGTGRNTEAFF. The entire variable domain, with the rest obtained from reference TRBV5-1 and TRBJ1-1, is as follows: KAGVTQTPRYLIKTRGQQVTLSCSPISGHRSVSWYQQTPGQGLQFLFEYFSETQRNKGNFPGRFSGRQFSNSRSEMNVSTLELGDSALYLCASSHTGTGRNTEAFFGQGTRLTVV.

CDR3 bases: TGTGCCAGCTCACCTTTCAGTGGCCTCCAAGAGACCCAGTACTTC. It specifies CASSPFSGLQETQYF. The gene calls are TRBV18 and TRBJ2-5; D remains ambiguous. The CDR3 loop spans 15 amino acids. The germline gives CDR1 KGHSH, CDR2 LQKENI. Deletions cut 3 bases from V and 1 base from J, with 12 bases between.

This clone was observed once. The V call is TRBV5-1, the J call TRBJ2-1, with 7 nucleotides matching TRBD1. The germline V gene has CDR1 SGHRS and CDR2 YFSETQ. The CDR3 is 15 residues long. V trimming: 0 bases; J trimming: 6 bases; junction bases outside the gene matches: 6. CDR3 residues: CASSLGSGGGNEQFF. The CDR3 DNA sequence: TGCGCCAGCAGCTTGGGGTCAGGGGGTGGCAATGAGCAGTTCTTC. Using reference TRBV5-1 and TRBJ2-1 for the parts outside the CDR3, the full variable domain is KAGVTQTPRYLIKTRGQQVTLSCSPISGHRSVSWYQQTPGQGLQFLFEYFSETQRNKGNFPGRFSGRQFSNSRSEMNVSTLELGDSALYLCASSLGSGGGNEQFFGPGTRLTVL.

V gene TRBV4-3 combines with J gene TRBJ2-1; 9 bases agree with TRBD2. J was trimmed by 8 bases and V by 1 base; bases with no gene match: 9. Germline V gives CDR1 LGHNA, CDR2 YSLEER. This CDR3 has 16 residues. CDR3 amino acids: CASSQGGSSGDHEQFF. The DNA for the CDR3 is TGCGCCAGCAGCCAAGGAGGATCTAGCGGGGACCATGAGCAGTTCTTC.

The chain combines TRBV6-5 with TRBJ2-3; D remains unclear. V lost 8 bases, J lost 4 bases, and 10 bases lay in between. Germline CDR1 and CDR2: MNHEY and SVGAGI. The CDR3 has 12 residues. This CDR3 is CASSSRADTQYF. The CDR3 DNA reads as TGTGCCAGCTCGTCCCGAGCAGATACGCAGTATTTT.

The CDR3 bases are TGTGCCAGTAGCCTCGGGACTAGGGGGAATGAGCAGTTCTTC. This encodes CASSLGTRGNEQFF. This chain connects TRBV19 to TRBJ2-1; the match to TRBD2 covers 8 bases. V lost 6 bases and J lost 7; bases outside the gene matches: 8. The CDR3 has 14 residues. Germline CDR1 LNHDA, CDR2 SQIVND (reference sequence).

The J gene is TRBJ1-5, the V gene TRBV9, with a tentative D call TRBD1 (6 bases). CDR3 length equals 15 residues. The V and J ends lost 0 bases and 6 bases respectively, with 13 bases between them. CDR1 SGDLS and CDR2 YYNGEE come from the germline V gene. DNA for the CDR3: TGTGCCAGCAGCGTAGGGTTGGGGGCGGGTCAGCCCCAGCATTTT. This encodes CASSVGLGAGQPQHF.

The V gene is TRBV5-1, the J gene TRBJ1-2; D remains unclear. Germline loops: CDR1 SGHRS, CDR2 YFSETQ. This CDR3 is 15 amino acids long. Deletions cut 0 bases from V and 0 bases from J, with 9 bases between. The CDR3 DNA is TGCGCCAGCAGCTTGGGGATAGGGCCTAACTATGGCTACACCTTC. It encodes CASSLGIGPNYGYTF.